Each of the 16 T cell receptor beta chains below was sequenced from the same sample in a study of CD8 T cells in ankylosing spondylitis. TCRdb analysed the 5' RACE reads with MiXCR anew, one entry per CDR3 protein. The table shows hundreds of thousands of distinct CDR3 sequences, with 25% to 30% occurring only once. The sequencing input was blood, either unsorted or a sorted T cell fraction (not recorded which). The source is a male donor with ankylosing spondylitis or in good health (not recorded which).

With regard to this clonotype: The germline gene is not matched at one end of the junction; a read error may be the cause. The rearrangement joins TRBV7-7 to TRBJ2-2, with D possibly TRBD1 on 6 matching bases. This CDR3 is 15 amino acids long. Germline V gene sequence: CDR1 SSHAT, CDR2 FNYEAQ (reference sequence). The CDR3 protein is CASSPTGKNTGELFF. CDR3 nucleotides: TGTGCTAGCAGCCCCACAGGGAAGAACACCGGGGAGCTGTTTTTT.

This clonotype showed up many times. CDR3 protein: CASSPQTGSYNEQFF. CDR3 in DNA: TGCGCCAGCAGCCCCCAAACAGGCTCCTACAATGAGCAGTTCTTC. The chain links TRBV5-1 to TRBJ2-1, with D possibly being TRBD1 (5 bases). The germline CDR1 and CDR2 sequences are SGHRS and YFSETQ. Trimming pared 4 bases from V and 0 bases from J, leaving 11 bases between. CDR3 length equals 15 residues.

The chain couples TRBV29-1 to TRBJ2-5; 7 nucleotides align to TRBD2. Looked up from germline, CDR1 is SQVTM and CDR2 is ANQGSEA. The CDR3 is made up of 13 amino acids. The CDR3 nucleotides are TGCAGTGTAAGCGGGGCGGACCAAGAGACCCAGTACTTC. It translates to CSVSGADQETQYF. Full variable domain (outside the CDR3, taken from reference TRBV29-1 and TRBJ2-5): SAVISQKPSRDICQRGTSLTIQCQVDSQVTMMFWYRQQPGQSLTLIATANQGSEATYESGFVIDKFPISRPNLTFSTLTVSNMSPEDSSIYLCSVSGADQETQYFGPGTRLLVL.

Many counts were recorded for this clonotype. This rearrangement joins TRBV7-3 to TRBJ2-5; unclear D gene. V gave up 2 bases and J gave up 5 bases, with 12 bases separating them. The CDR3 is made up of 14 amino acids. CDR1 and CDR2 (germline): SGHTA, FQGTGA. The CDR3 region is CASSLGSLGETQYF. The DNA of the CDR3 is TGTGCCAGCAGCTTAGGGTCCCTTGGGGAGACCCAGTACTTC.

This clonotype was counted many times. The chain recombines TRBV6-2 or TRBV6-3 with TRBJ1-3; no clear D gene. Germline V CDR1 and CDR2: MNHEY, SVGEGT. CDR3 length: 13 amino acids. The germline V and J ends were trimmed by 8 bases and 1 base, with 9 bases remaining between them. CDR3 protein: CASDGGSGNTIYF. The DNA of the CDR3 is TGTGCCAGCGACGGCGGGTCTGGAAACACCATATATTTT.

In this sample, this clonotype turned up many times. The DNA for the CDR3 is TGTGCCACCCGGGGGACTGGCAGCTCCTATAATTCACCCCTCCACTTT. This codes for CATRGTGSSYNSPLHF. V and J are TRBV10-3 and TRBJ1-6; D may be TRBD1 (5 bases). Germline CDR1 and CDR2: ENHRY and SYGVKD. The ends were cut back, 10 bases at V and 0 bases at J, with 16 bases in the middle. This CDR3 contains 16 residues.

This clonotype appeared many times. The genes are TRBV5-5 and TRBJ2-1, with a weak D call TRBD2 (6 bases). The V end was cut by 2 bases, the J end by 1 base, with 16 bases between. There are 17 residues in the CDR3. Looked up from germline, CDR1 is SGHKS and CDR2 is YYEKEE (reference sequence). The CDR3 protein is CASSFGRSSGSYNEQFF. The CDR3 DNA is TGTGCCAGCAGCTTCGGGAGAAGTAGCGGTTCCTACAATGAGCAGTTCTTC.

This clonotype showed up just a few times. The chain joins TRBV29-1 to TRBJ2-5; a weak D match, TRBD1 (6 bases). V was cut by 5 bases and J by 4 bases, with 14 bases left in between. Germline V gene data show CDR1 as SQVTM and CDR2 as ANQGSEA. The CDR3 has 13 residues. The CDR3 loop is CSVSGLGGETQYF. CDR3 DNA sequence: TGCAGCGTTTCAGGGTTAGGGGGAGAGACCCAGTACTTC.

There are a few counts of this clonotype. The rearrangement links TRBV20-1 to TRBJ2-1, with no clear D. CDR1 and CDR2 (germline): DFQATT, SNEGSKA (reference sequence). V was cut by 1 base and J by 2 bases, with 9 bases left in between. This CDR3 contains 14 residues. The CDR3 sequence is CSARVPRAYNEQFF. CDR3 nucleotide sequence: TGCAGTGCTAGAGTCCCTCGAGCCTACAATGAGCAGTTCTTC.

This clonotype has at least ten counts. V gene TRBV12-3 or TRBV12-4 combines with J gene TRBJ2-1; 7 bases match TRBD2. The CDR3 loop spans 15 amino acids. The trim removed 1 base at V and 10 bases at J, leaving 10 bases unmatched. The CDR3: CASSLGGRPAYEQFF. CDR3 sequence (DNA): TGTGCCAGCAGTTTAGGCGGGAGACCCGCATACGAGCAGTTCTTC.

There are many counts of this clonotype. The rearrangement links TRBV10-3 to TRBJ2-1, with D perhaps matching TRBD2 (6 bases). Trimming left V 4 bases short and J 13 bases short, with 20 bases between. Germline V gene data show CDR1 as ENHRY and CDR2 as SYGVKD. The CDR3 has 14 residues. DNA for the CDR3: TGTGCCATCAGTGGGGGCCACGGGGACGGACTACAGTTCTTC. Translation: CAISGGHGDGLQFF.

V and J are TRBV28 and TRBJ1-5, with a tentative D call TRBD1 (6 bases). V lost 5 bases, J lost 3 bases, and 14 bases lay in between. CDR3 length: 15 amino acids. Germline lookup yields CDR1 MDHEN and CDR2 SYDVKM. The CDR3 sequence is CASSKPGHDNQPQHF. CDR3 bases: TGTGCCAGCAGTAAGCCGGGACACGACAATCAGCCCCAGCATTTT.

The gene calls are TRBV6-1 and TRBJ1-5; the match to TRBD1 covers 7 bases. Germline V CDR1 and CDR2: MNHNS, SASEGT. The trim removed 6 bases at V and 2 bases at J, leaving 10 bases unmatched. The CDR3 totals 16 residues. CDR3 in amino acids: CASRPVTGEGNQPQHF. CDR3 sequence (DNA): TGTGCCAGCAGACCTGTTACAGGGGAGGGCAATCAGCCCCAGCATTTT.

Many counts were recorded for this clonotype. The chain recombines TRBV10-3 with TRBJ2-3; 9 bases match TRBD2. Germline V gene data show CDR1 as ENHRY and CDR2 as SYGVKD. The CDR3 is made up of 13 amino acids. The ends lost 6 bases at V and 4 bases at J; junction bases unmatched: 2. DNA for the CDR3: TGTGCCATCAGAGCGGGAGGTGCAGATACGCAGTATTTT. It is translated as CAIRAGGADTQYF.

This clonotype was seen repeatedly, ten times or more. The chain uses TRBV7-9 and TRBJ2-3, with a weak D call TRBD1 (5 bases). The germline CDR1 and CDR2 sequences are SEHNR and FQNEAQ (reference sequence). The V end lost 4 bases, the J end lost 1 base, and 12 bases lay between the germline ends. The CDR3 length is 15 residues. The CDR3 spells CASSSVLGGTDTQYF. CDR3 nucleotide sequence: TGTGCCAGCAGCTCTGTCTTAGGGGGCACAGATACGCAGTATTTT. Drawing the rest from reference TRBV7-9 and TRBJ2-3, the complete variable domain is DTGVSQNPRHKITKRGQNVTFRCDPISEHNRLYWYRQTLGQGPEFLTYFQNEAQLEKSRLLSDRFSAERPKGSFSTLEIQRTEQGDSAMYLCASSSVLGGTDTQYFGPGTRLTVL.

Note on this clonotype: This may arise from a read error, as a much more abundant clone is one base away. The chain uses TRBV5-1 and TRBJ2-2; D is unresolved. The CDR3 extends over 12 amino acids. From germline, CDR1 is SGHRS and CDR2 YFSETQ. The CDR3 sequence is CASSSPSGQLFF. The CDR3 DNA is TGCGCCAGCAGCTCTCCGTCCGGGCAGCTGTTTTTT.